This T cell receptor beta chain originates from a study of radiation and T cells in renal cell carcinoma. Overall study context: Nephrectomy followed 15 Gy stereotactic body radiation by 4 weeks. Findings and caveats of the study: Pretreatment tumor biopsies were lacking, so baseline clonotypes are unknown. From baseline, blood top tumor clonotypes peaked at 2 weeks post-radiation.

Documented time point: baseline pretreatment blood. Sample treatment: 15 Gy SBRT to primary tumor, nephrectomy 4 weeks later. This renal cell carcinoma was of the clear cell type. Trimming took off 1 base at V and 6 bases at J, with 4 bases between the two ends. Per germline, CDR1 LNHDA and CDR2 SQIVND (reference sequence). CDR3 length: 12 amino acids. This clone was seen a single time. Antigen: not known. TCRdb keeps only in-frame clones here, not all; method: immunoSEQ multiplex PCR. Among approximately 120,000 clones, approximately 80% were seen once, and the ten largest hold approximately 3%. The source material was blood, sampled from a patient whose treatment included radiotherapy and nephrectomy. The clonotype originates from a woman aged 55 to 70 with renal cell carcinoma. The rearrangement links TRBV19 to TRBJ2-1; D is unresolved. CDR3 sequence: CASSIGPNEQFF. The CDR3 DNA sequence: TGTGCCAGTAGTATAGGTCCCAATGAGCAGTTCTTC.